The 17 T cell receptor beta chains below all came from one sample that was sequenced in a study of blood T cell repertoires in COVID-19. The method was immunoSEQ multiplex PCR; TCRdb's version includes in-frame clones alone and lacks a portion of them. This table holds about 100,000 clones, roughly 89% found once. The sequencing sample was made of peripheral blood. The origin of the receptors is a man in his 70s with active or convalescent COVID-19.

This clone has a handful of counts. This sequence joins TRBV28 and TRBJ1-2, with TRBD1 matching 7 bases. The CDR3 consists of 12 residues. The germline CDR1 and CDR2 sequences are MDHEN and SYDVKM. The V and J ends lost 8 bases and 2 bases, in that order; junction bases with no gene match: 2. CDR3 loop: CASRDSNYGYTF. For the CDR3, the DNA is TGTGCCAGCCGGGACAGCAACTATGGCTACACCTTC.

This chain connects TRBV5-1 to TRBJ2-3, with 9 positions matching TRBD2. This CDR3 contains 17 residues. Losses at the gene ends were 4 bases for V and 0 bases for J; bases not matched to a gene: 9. Germline CDR1 SGHRS, CDR2 YFSETQ. The CDR3 region is CASSPIRLAGSTDTQYF. CDR3 DNA sequence: TGCGCCAGCAGCCCGATTAGGCTAGCGGGGAGCACAGATACGCAGTATTTT.

This sequence joins TRBV7-3 and TRBJ2-3; 7 nucleotides agree with TRBD2. This CDR3 comprises 13 residues. Trimming removed 6 bases from V and 3 bases from J; junction bases left unmatched: 3. Germline CDR1 SGHTA, CDR2 FQGTGA. The CDR3 bases are TGTGCCAGCAGGCTAGCGGTTACAGATACGCAGTATTTT. This translates into CASRLAVTDTQYF.

The chain recombines TRBV19 with TRBJ2-2, with D unclear. V was pared by 5 bases and J by 4 bases, with 14 bases between. Germline CDR1 reads LNHDA; CDR2 reads SQIVND (reference sequence). The CDR3 loop spans 15 amino acids. CDR3 region: CASSPQARPTGELFF. CDR3 in DNA: TGTGCCAGTAGTCCCCAGGCAAGGCCCACCGGGGAGCTGTTTTTT.

This chain joins TRBV21-1 and TRBJ1-1; TRBD1, as called in the table, went unchecked against the DNA. TRBV21-1 is a pseudogene segment. The CDR3 runs to 17 residues. The chain's CDR3 is CASRPTGNSPQSTEAFF. The CDR3 bases are TGTGCCAGCAGACCCACAGGGAATTCTCCCCAGAGCACTGAAGCTTTCTTT.

The chain has TRBV15 and TRBJ1-1, with D possibly matching TRBD1 (5 bases). The CDR3 spans 14 residues. V shed 0 bases and J shed 4 bases, with 9 bases lying between them. Germline lookup yields CDR1 LNHNV and CDR2 YYDKDF (reference sequence). Written as DNA, the CDR3 is TGTGCCACCAGCAGAGACAGGGTCTCCACTGAAGCTTTCTTT. Its protein is CATSRDRVSTEAFF.

The chain couples TRBV5-1 to TRBJ1-2; TRBD1 matches at 7 bases. Germline V gene lookup returns CDR1 SGHRS and CDR2 YFSETQ. V trimming: 7 bases; J trimming: 5 bases; junction bases outside the gene matches: 11. This CDR3 spans 14 amino acids. The CDR3 is CASGRGQGVYGYTF. CDR3 nucleotide sequence: TGCGCCAGCGGTCGAGGGCAGGGGGTGTATGGCTACACCTTC.

The chain links TRBV7-3 to TRBJ2-1; 9 nucleotides match TRBD2. V was pared by 1 base and J by 4 bases, with 2 bases of the junction left unmatched. CDR3 length equals 15 residues. Germline V gives CDR1 SGHTA, CDR2 FQGTGA. CDR3 in amino acids: CASSLMTSGYNEQFF. The CDR3 nucleotides are TGTGCCAGCAGCTTAATGACTAGCGGATACAATGAGCAGTTCTTC.

V and J are TRBV5-1 and TRBJ1-5; no clear D. The length of the CDR3 is 15 residues. Looked up from germline, CDR1 is SGHRS and CDR2 is YFSETQ. Between the trimmed V and J ends, which lost 1 base and 9 bases, there was a span of 17 bases. The DNA of the CDR3 is TGCGCCAGCAGCTTGAGTGCCTCGGGAGTGGGGCCCCAGCATTTT. Protein product: CASSLSASGVGPQHF.

The V gene is TRBV7-9, the J gene TRBJ2-1, with TRBD1 matching 11 bases. CDR3 size: 15 residues. After removal of 5 bases from V and 5 bases from J, the junction contained 5 bases not matched to a gene. Germline V lookup: CDR1 SEHNR, CDR2 FQNEAQ (reference sequence). The chain's CDR3 is CASSLGQGANNEQFF. For the CDR3, the DNA is TGTGCCAGCAGCCTTGGACAGGGGGCGAACAATGAGCAGTTCTTC.

The rearrangement links TRBV5-4 to TRBJ2-1; 7 nucleotides line up with TRBD2. CDR1 is SGHNT and CDR2 is YYREEE in the germline V gene (reference sequence). The CDR3 consists of 16 residues. V shed 3 bases, J shed 1 base, and the junction held 7 bases outside the gene matches. CDR3 in amino acids: CASSSGGGISYNEQFF. The CDR3 nucleotides are TGTGCCAGCAGCTCCGGCGGGGGTATATCCTACAATGAGCAGTTCTTC. Supplemented by reference TRBV5-4 and TRBJ2-1, the full variable domain reads ETGVTQSPTHLIKTRGQQVTLRCSSQSGHNTVSWYQQALGQGPQFIFQYYREEENGRGNFPPRFSGLQFPNYSSELNVNALELDDSALYLCASSSGGGISYNEQFFGPGTRLTVL.

This clone was recorded only once. The chain employs TRBV24-1 and TRBJ2-2; 7 bases map to TRBD1. The trim removed 9 bases at V and 8 bases at J, leaving 11 bases unmatched. The CDR3 sequence is 14 residues long. Germline assignment: CDR1 KGHDR and CDR2 SFDVKD. The CDR3 DNA sequence: TGTGCCACCTCTTACACAGGGGAAACTGGGGAGCTGTTTTTT. It yields the protein CATSYTGETGELFF.

The chain links TRBV5-1 to TRBJ2-7; TRBD2 is a possible D gene (5 bases). Germline V gene data show CDR1 as SGHRS and CDR2 as YFSETQ. The CDR3 extends over 13 amino acids. Trimming left V 1 base short and J 2 bases short, with 7 bases between. This CDR3 reads CASSLNGAYEQYF. The CDR3, as DNA: TGCGCCAGCAGCTTGAACGGGGCCTACGAGCAGTACTTC.

The chain uses TRBV6-5 and TRBJ2-2; no definite D call. With 4 bases removed from V and 6 bases from J, the gap between germline ends came to 3 bases. CDR1 is MNHEY and CDR2 is SVGAGI in the germline V gene. There are 11 residues in the CDR3. The CDR3 bases are TGTGCCAGCAGTTTCTCCGGGGAGCTGTTTTTT. Translating gives CASSFSGELFF.

This chain links TRBV3-1 (or the pseudogene TRBV3-2) with TRBJ1-2, with TRBD1 matching over 8 bases. V lost 5 bases to trimming and J lost 3 bases; unmatched junction nucleotides: 5. In germline, CDR1 is LGHDT, CDR2 YNNKEL (reference sequence). The CDR3 spans 14 residues. CDR3 sequence reads: CASSSDRVDYGYTF. In DNA, the CDR3 is TGTGCCAGCAGCTCGGACAGGGTGGACTATGGCTACACCTTC.

This chain connects TRBV5-6 to TRBJ2-1; 11 positions match TRBD2. Germline CDR1 and CDR2: SGHDT and YYEEEE. The CDR3 length is 16 residues. V was pared by 0 bases and J by 8 bases, with 7 bases of the junction left unmatched. In DNA, the CDR3 is TGTGCCAGCAGCTTGGTTCTAGCGGGGGGATGGGATGAGCAGTTCTTC. The encoded protein is CASSLVLAGGWDEQFF.

The rearrangement joins TRBV6-2 or TRBV6-3 to TRBJ1-1, with D maybe TRBD1 (6 bases). V was pared by 0 bases and J by 11 bases, with 10 bases between. This CDR3 spans 12 amino acids. The germline CDR1 and CDR2 sequences are MNHEY and SVGEGT. The CDR3 sequence is CASSYSGAGAFF. The CDR3 region has the DNA TGTGCCAGCAGTTACTCGGGGGCTGGCGCTTTCTTT.